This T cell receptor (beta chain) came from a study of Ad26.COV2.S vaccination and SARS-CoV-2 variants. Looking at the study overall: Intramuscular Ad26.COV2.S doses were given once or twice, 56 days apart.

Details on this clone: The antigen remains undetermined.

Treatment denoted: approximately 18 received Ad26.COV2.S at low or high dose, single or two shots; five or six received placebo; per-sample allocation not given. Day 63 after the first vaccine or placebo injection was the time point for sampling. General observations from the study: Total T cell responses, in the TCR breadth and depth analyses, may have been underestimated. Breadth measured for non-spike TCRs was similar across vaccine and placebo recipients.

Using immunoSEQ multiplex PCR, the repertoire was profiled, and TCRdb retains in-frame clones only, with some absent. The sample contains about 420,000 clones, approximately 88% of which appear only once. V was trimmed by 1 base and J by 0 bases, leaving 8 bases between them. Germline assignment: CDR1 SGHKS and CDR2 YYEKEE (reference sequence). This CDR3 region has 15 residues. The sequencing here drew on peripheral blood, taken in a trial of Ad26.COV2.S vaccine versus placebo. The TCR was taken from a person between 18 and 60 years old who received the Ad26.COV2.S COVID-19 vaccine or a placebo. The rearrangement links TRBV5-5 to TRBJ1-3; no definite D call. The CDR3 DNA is TGTGCCAGCAGCTTGTCAGATAGCTCTGGAAACACCATATATTTT. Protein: CASSLSDSSGNTIYF.